This T cell receptor beta chain was found in a study of graft-versus-host responses after intestinal transplantation. Study at large: All recipients were transplanted with multivisceral, liver-intestinal, or isolated intestinal grafts.

This clone was recorded only once. Its antigen is as yet unknown. General study results and limits: Recipient-marrow GvH clones were detected, some having first appeared in ileum or blood.

Sequencing was performed with immunoSEQ multiplex PCR; in TCRdb, only in-frame clones are kept and a portion is missing. The sample has about 21,000 clones, 85% to 95% seen once. Trimming left V 0 bases short and J 2 bases short, with 16 bases between. Germline V gives CDR1 MNHNS, CDR2 SASEGT. The CDR3 has 17 amino acids. This material consisted of PBMCs, taken roughly 260 days after intestinal transplant. The clonotype originates from a human patient who received an intestinal transplant, so some T cells may come from the graft donor. The chain links TRBV6-1 to TRBJ2-5, with D maybe TRBD2 (5 bases). CDR3 bases: TGTGCCAGCAGTGAAGCCTCGGCGAGGGTTATACAAGAGACCCAGTACTTC. Its translation is CASSEASARVIQETQYF.